The entry below describes one T cell receptor beta chain. The antigen is unknown. With V trimmed by 8 bases and J by 6 bases, 13 bases remained unmatched. From germline, CDR1 is SNHLY and CDR2 FYNNEI. There are 14 residues in the CDR3. 13 Jbeta primers and 60 Vbeta primers were used for the PCR. Sequencing used immunoSEQ multiplex PCR; TCRdb keeps in-frame clones, though not all of them. Of around 140,000 clones detected, roughly 80% appear once; the ten largest clones hold about 13%. This entry is derived from a study of cytomegalovirus exposure and HLA in healthy donors. Study findings and constraints: TRBV6-2, TRBV6-3 and some other V segments were excluded as indistinguishable.

The TCR sequence derives from a man aged 40-50 years in good health and CMV-seropositive. Sequencing was done on a sample of PBMCs. J is TRBJ2-7 and V is TRBV2; 7 bases map to TRBD1. CDR3 in DNA: TGTGCCAGCCAAGTCCAGGGGGTCGGTCTCGAGCAGTACTTC. This encodes CASQVQGVGLEQYF.